These 26 T cell receptor beta chains originate from one sample sequenced in a study of blood T cell repertoires in COVID-19 (dated by TCRdb to between 2020 and 2021). The library was obtained by the immunoSEQ multiplex PCR assay. TCRdb holds this immuneACCESS table with in-frame rearrangements only. Some clones are missing; in checked studies, unresolved V genes explain under half, and the rest has no known cause. Recorded for this sample are some 260,000 clones; about nine tenths of them occurred a single time. The ten most abundant clones make up approximately 1.9% of the sample. Sequencing used PBMCs or T cells enriched from blood (not recorded which). These receptor sequences come from a woman aged 18-29 years who had recovered from COVID-19.

The V and J genes are TRBV7-9 and TRBJ2-1, with D maybe TRBD2 (5 bases). CDR3 length equals 12 residues. Per germline, CDR1 SEHNR and CDR2 FQNEAQ (reference sequence). Trimming stripped 5 bases from V and 5 bases from J, with 7 bases between. The CDR3 DNA reads as TGTGCCAGCAGCGATAGCGACAATGAGCAGTTCTTC. Translation: CASSDSDNEQFF.

The gene calls are TRBV19 and TRBJ1-2; no definite D call. Trimming left V 9 bases short and J 4 bases short, with 12 bases between. The CDR3 has 12 amino acids. Germline loops: CDR1 LNHDA, CDR2 SQIVND (reference sequence). CDR3 in amino acids: CASHKGGYGYTF. The CDR3 nucleotides read TGTGCCAGCCACAAGGGAGGCTATGGCTACACCTTC.

This clone appeared once. This rearrangement joins TRBV11-3 to TRBJ2-1; tentatively, D is TRBD2 (5 bases). The germline gives CDR1 SGHNT, CDR2 YENEEA. The V end lost 0 bases, the J end lost 8 bases, and 14 bases lay between the germline ends. The CDR3 is 15 amino acids. The CDR3 coding sequence is TGTGCCAGCAGCTTAGACGTCCGGGCGGGCGATGAGCAGTTCTTC. Translating it yields CASSLDVRAGDEQFF.

The CDR3: CASSGWTSSATDTQYF. In DNA form, the CDR3 reads TGTGCCAGCAGCGGGTGGACTAGTAGTGCGACAGATACGCAGTATTTT. The chain employs TRBV7-9 and TRBJ2-3; 7 bases are shared with TRBD2. Germline V gene lookup returns CDR1 SEHNR and CDR2 FQNEAQ (reference sequence). The CDR3 totals 16 residues. V trimming: 5 bases; J trimming: 3 bases; junction bases outside the gene matches: 11.

V gene TRBV7-8 combines with J gene TRBJ2-5; 9 bases fit TRBD1. The ends lost 5 bases at V and 6 bases at J; junction bases unmatched: 10. The CDR3 spans 15 residues. Germline values: CDR1 SGHVS, CDR2 FQNEAQ. The CDR3 protein is CASSPGTGHLQTQYF. Written as DNA, the CDR3 is TGTGCCAGCAGCCCCGGGACAGGGCATTTGCAGACCCAGTACTTC. Looking up the rest from reference TRBV7-8 and TRBJ2-5 gives the full variable domain: GAGVSQSPRYKVAKRGQDVALRCDPISGHVSLFWYQQALGQGPEFLTYFQNEAQLDKSGLPSDRFFAERPEGSVSTLKIQRTQQEDSAVYLCASSPGTGHLQTQYFGPGTRLLVL.

The chain links TRBV2 to TRBJ2-3; D is unresolved. The CDR3 covers 13 residues. The V and J ends lost 4 bases and 4 bases respectively, with 9 bases between them. Looked up from germline, CDR1 is SNHLY and CDR2 is FYNNEI. The CDR3 reads CASSGRSPDTQYF. CDR3 in DNA: TGTGCCAGCAGTGGCAGGTCCCCAGATACGCAGTATTTT.

This chain uses TRBV3-1 (or the pseudogene TRBV3-2) with TRBJ1-6; TRBD1 is a possible D gene (5 bases). Germline lookup yields CDR1 LGHDT and CDR2 YNNKEL (reference sequence). Trimming shortened V by 0 bases and J by 7 bases, and 16 bases separated the two germline ends. The CDR3 loop spans 17 amino acids. CDR3 coding DNA: TGTGCCAGCAGCCAAGATCCGTGGAGGGGCCAAAATTCACCCCTCCACTTT. Protein sequence: CASSQDPWRGQNSPLHF.

The V and J genes are TRBV5-5 and TRBJ1-2; a possible D gene is TRBD1 (5 bases). Between the trimmed V and J ends, which lost 0 bases and 4 bases, there was a span of 10 bases. CDR3 size: 14 residues. CDR1 is SGHKS, CDR2 YYEKEE, per germline (reference sequence). CDR3 sequence (DNA): TGTGCCAGCAGCTTGGCCCAGGGCAGCTATGGCTACACCTTC. Translating gives CASSLAQGSYGYTF.

This rearrangement joins TRBV9 to TRBJ1-1; 9 bases are shared with TRBD1. The CDR3 spans 18 residues. Germline V lookup: CDR1 SGDLS, CDR2 YYNGEE. The V segment lost 0 bases and the J segment 0 bases; nucleotides outside the gene matches: 9. The CDR3 DNA is TGTGCCAGCAGCGTAGCTCGGGACAGGGTCCACATGAACACTGAAGCTTTCTTT. Translating it yields CASSVARDRVHMNTEAFF.

The gene calls are TRBV4-1 and TRBJ2-1; 7 bases line up with TRBD1. V shed 1 base and J 0 bases; nucleotides not matched to a gene: 3. The CDR3 is 16 amino acids. Germline V gene lookup returns CDR1 MGHRA and CDR2 YSYEKL. For the CDR3, the DNA is TGCGCCAGCAGCCAAGTCAGGGGGTACTCCTACAATGAGCAGTTCTTC. It translates to CASSQVRGYSYNEQFF.

The J gene is TRBJ1-4, the V gene TRBV28, with a weak D call TRBD1 (5 bases). The CDR3 totals 16 residues. Germline V CDR1 and CDR2: MDHEN, SYDVKM. V was cut by 6 bases and J by 2 bases, with 16 bases left in between. The CDR3 sequence is CASRWGGDATNEKLFF. CDR3 nucleotides: TGTGCCAGCAGATGGGGGGGGGACGCGACTAATGAAAAACTGTTTTTT. Variable domain in full (rest from reference TRBV28 and TRBJ1-4): DVKVTQSSRYLVKRTGEKVFLECVQDMDHENMFWYRQDPGLGLRLIYFSYDVKMKEKGDIPEGYSVSREKKERFSLILESASTNQTSMYLCASRWGGDATNEKLFFGSGTQLSVL.

This chain uses TRBV7-8 with TRBJ2-5; possibly TRBD2 for D (7 bases). The germline CDR1 and CDR2 sequences are SGHVS and FQNEAQ. The V gene lost 2 bases and the J gene lost 7 bases, with 17 bases spanning the gap. This CDR3 contains 15 residues. CDR3 in amino acids: CASSLSRQGGGTQYF. The CDR3 nucleotides read TGTGCCAGCAGCTTAAGTCGGCAGGGAGGGGGGACCCAGTACTTC.

V usage is TRBV11-1 and J usage is TRBJ2-7; 8 nucleotides match TRBD1. CDR1 is SGHAT, CDR2 FQDESV, per germline (reference sequence). The trim removed 4 bases at V and 3 bases at J, leaving 5 bases unmatched. The CDR3 loop spans 14 amino acids. The CDR3 region is CASSSYRGNYEQYF. CDR3 in DNA: TGTGCCAGCAGCTCCTACAGGGGGAACTACGAGCAGTACTTC.

The chain carries TRBV29-1 and TRBJ2-6; the D is unclear. The CDR3 contains 15 residues. Germline values: CDR1 SQVTM, CDR2 ANQGSEA. Trimming shortened V by 4 bases and J by 0 bases, and 10 bases separated the two germline ends. CDR3 amino acids: CSVGVPSSGANVLTF. The DNA for the CDR3 is TGCAGCGTTGGCGTCCCGAGCTCTGGGGCCAACGTCCTGACTTTC.

This sequence joins TRBV18 and TRBJ2-7; D not resolved. Germline V CDR1 and CDR2: KGHSH, LQKENI. The CDR3 spans 13 residues. Trimming cost V 0 bases and J 3 bases, with 6 bases left between them. CDR3 residues: CASSPPSGYEQYF. DNA for the CDR3: TGTGCCAGCTCACCACCCTCGGGCTACGAGCAGTACTTC.

The rearrangement links TRBV28 to TRBJ1-5; the match to TRBD1 covers 8 bases. This CDR3 spans 15 amino acids. V dropped 6 bases and J dropped 3; count of bases not matched to a gene: 7. Germline lookup yields CDR1 MDHEN and CDR2 SYDVKM. The CDR3 bases are TGTGCCAGCAGATATCGGGGACAGGCCAATCAGCCCCAGCATTTT. This translates into CASRYRGQANQPQHF.

The J gene is TRBJ1-5, the V gene TRBV18; D gene unclear. CDR3 length: 13 amino acids. V lost 2 bases to trimming and J lost 4 bases, with 6 bases between them. The germline CDR1 and CDR2 sequences are KGHSH and LQKENI. The CDR3 sequence is CASSPTVNQPQHF. In nucleotides, the CDR3 is TGTGCCAGCTCACCAACAGTGAATCAGCCCCAGCATTTT.

The chain is built from TRBV14 and TRBJ2-4, with D tentatively TRBD2 (6 bases). With 6 bases removed from V and 6 bases from J, the gap between germline ends came to 18 bases. The CDR3 is 15 residues long. From germline, CDR1 is SGHDN and CDR2 FVKESK. In DNA, the CDR3 is TGTGCCAGCAGTCTTAGGGGAGGTCGAGGAAACATTCAGTACTTC. This translates into CASSLRGGRGNIQYF.

This rearrangement joins TRBV10-3 to TRBJ1-2; 8 bases match TRBD1. The germline gives CDR1 ENHRY, CDR2 SYGVKD. The CDR3 has 12 amino acids. The V segment lost 6 bases and the J segment 8 bases; nucleotides outside the gene matches: 5. DNA for the CDR3: TGTGCCATCAGGGGGACAGGAAACGGCTACACCTTC. Its translation is CAIRGTGNGYTF.

The chain carries TRBV5-5 and TRBJ2-1; no definite D call. The ends were cut back, 0 bases at V and 6 bases at J, with 10 bases in the middle. CDR1 is SGHKS, CDR2 YYEKEE, per germline (reference sequence). The CDR3 runs to 14 residues. The CDR3 sequence is CASSLGPSLNEQFF. CDR3 nucleotides: TGTGCCAGCAGCTTGGGGCCCTCCCTCAATGAGCAGTTCTTC.

The sample holds a few counts of this clone. The rearrangement uses TRBV5-6 and TRBJ2-1; D is unresolved. CDR1 and CDR2 (germline): SGHDT, YYEEEE. This CDR3 region has 11 residues. The germline V and J ends were trimmed by 1 base and 9 bases, with 5 bases remaining between them. For the CDR3, the DNA is TGTGCCAGCAGCTTGAGCCGTGAGCAGTTCTTC. The encoded protein is CASSLSREQFF. Full variable domain (missing parts from reference TRBV5-6 and TRBJ2-1): DAGVTQSPTHLIKTRGQQVTLRCSPKSGHDTVSWYQQALGQGPQFIFQYYEEEERQRGNFPDRFSGHQFPNYSSELNVNALLLGDSALYLCASSLSREQFFGPGTRLTVL.

The V gene is TRBV6-1, the J gene TRBJ1-1, with 12 bases identical to TRBD1. V lost 3 bases, J lost 6 bases, and 8 bases stayed unmatched. Germline CDR1 reads MNHNS; CDR2 reads SASEGT. The CDR3 extends over 16 amino acids. The chain's CDR3 is CASSDQRDRGRPEAFF. The CDR3 DNA is TGTGCCAGCAGTGACCAGCGGGACAGGGGGCGGCCTGAAGCTTTCTTT.

This clone was recorded once. This rearrangement joins TRBV7-9 to TRBJ2-3; TRBD2 matches 9 bases. This CDR3 has 15 residues. Germline-derived CDR1 and CDR2 are SEHNR and FQNEAQ (reference sequence). V gave up 3 bases and J gave up 1 base; unmatched junction bases: 2. CDR3 sequence (DNA): TGTGCCAGCAGCTTCGCTAGCGGGGGCACAGATACGCAGTATTTT. As protein: CASSFASGGTDTQYF.

As regards this clone: The junction does not match germline at one end; this may be a read error. The chain combines TRBV4-2 with TRBJ2-1; D ambiguous. From germline, CDR1 is LGHNA and CDR2 YNFKEQ. The CDR3 spans 15 residues. CDR3 nucleotide sequence: TGTGCCAGCAGCCAGTATAGCCCCCGTTACATTGAGCAGTTCTTC. Translating it yields CASSQYSPRYIEQFF.

This clone was observed once. The chain joins TRBV5-1 to TRBJ2-1; D uncertain. CDR1 and CDR2 from the germline V gene are SGHRS and YFSETQ. V lost 0 bases and J lost 10, with 8 bases in between. This CDR3 comprises 12 residues. For the CDR3, the DNA is TGCGCCAGCAGCTTGGCCTCCGAGGAGCAGTTCTTC. It is translated as CASSLASEEQFF.

J is TRBJ1-5 and V is TRBV24-1, with 8 nucleotides matching TRBD1. The V segment lost 3 bases and the J segment 9 bases; nucleotides outside the gene matches: 12. Germline V CDR1 and CDR2: KGHDR, SFDVKD. CDR3 size: 16 residues. CDR3: CATSDRQGPELRPQHF. CDR3 coding DNA: TGTGCCACCAGTGATCGACAGGGGCCTGAATTGCGGCCCCAGCATTTT.